This TCR beta chain was recorded in a study of control samples from healthy donors and cancer patients. Repertoires were generated with immunoSEQ multiplex PCR, while TCRdb's copy carries only in-frame clones and drops some. The sample comprises some 100,000 clones, about 90% of which are singletons, and about a sixth rests with the top ten. The CDR3 totals 13 residues. V lost 11 bases and J 2 bases, leaving 13 bases between the germline ends. CDR1 and CDR2 (germline): ENHRY, SYGVKD. Material: blood. This receptor was obtained from a woman aged 45 to 65 in good health. The chain carries TRBV10-3 and TRBJ2-4, with D maybe TRBD2 (6 bases). This CDR3 reads CAARDFPKNIQYF. CDR3 nucleotide sequence: TGTGCCGCGCGGGACTTTCCCAAAAACATTCAGTACTTC.